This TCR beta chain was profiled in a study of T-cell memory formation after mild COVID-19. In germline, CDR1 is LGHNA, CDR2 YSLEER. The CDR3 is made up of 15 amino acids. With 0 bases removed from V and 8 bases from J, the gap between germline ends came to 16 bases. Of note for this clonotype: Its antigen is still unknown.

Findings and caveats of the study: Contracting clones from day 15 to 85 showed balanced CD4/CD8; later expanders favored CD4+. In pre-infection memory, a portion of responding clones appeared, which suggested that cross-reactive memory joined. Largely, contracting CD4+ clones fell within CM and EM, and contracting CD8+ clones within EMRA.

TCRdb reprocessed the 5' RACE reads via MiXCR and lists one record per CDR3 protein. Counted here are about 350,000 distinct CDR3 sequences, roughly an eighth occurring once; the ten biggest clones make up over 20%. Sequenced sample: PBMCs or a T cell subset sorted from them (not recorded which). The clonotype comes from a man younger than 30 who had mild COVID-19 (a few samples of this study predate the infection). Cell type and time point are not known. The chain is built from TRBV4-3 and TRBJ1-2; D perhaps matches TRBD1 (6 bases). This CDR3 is CASSQDGTHMGGYTF. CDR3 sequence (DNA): TGCGCCAGCAGCCAAGATGGGACACATATGGGCGGCTACACCTTC.